Listed below are T cell receptor beta chains from one sample, sequenced in a study of cytomegalovirus exposure and HLA in healthy donors. Assay: immunoSEQ multiplex PCR; the TCRdb copy retains only in-frame clones and omits some. Of 80,000 to 95,000 clones listed, around 79% are singletons. Sequencing was performed on PBMCs. All receptors come from a woman aged 40 to 55 in good health and CMV-seropositive. Each CDR3 is given with its conserved first and last residue. D genes are given only for firm matches. Only part of the rows carry a size: once, few, many, or a class if the clone is expanded.

cdr3_aa cdr3_nt v_call clone_size d_call j_call cdr3_length
CATAGTGHSGEKFF TGTGCCACCGCCGGGACAGGGCACAGCGGGGAAAAGTTCTTC TRBV2 NA TRBD1 TRBJ2-1 14
CASSLGTGGPIVDGANVLTF TGCGCCAGCAGCCTGGGGACAGGGGGCCCTATAGTTGATGGGGCCAACGTCCTGACTTTC TRBV5-1 NA TRBD1 TRBJ2-6 20
CASGPGGLGTQYF TGTGCCAGCGGCCCTGGAGGCCTAGGGACCCAGTACTTC TRBV2 NA NA TRBJ2-5 13
CASSLAGLNTEAFF TGTGCCAGCAGCTTAGCCGGGTTGAACACTGAAGCTTTCTTT TRBV7-8 few NA TRBJ1-1 14
CASSLEGARPGELFF TGTGCCAGCAGCTTAGAGGGGGCGCGGCCCGGGGAGCTGTTTTTT TRBV11-2 NA NA TRBJ2-2 15
CASSHPGVTTAFF TGTGCCAGCAGCCACCCCGGGGTCACTACAGCTTTCTTT TRBV4-2 NA NA TRBJ1-1 13
CATTGQLNTEAFF TGCGCCACGACCGGACAGTTGAACACTGAAGCTTTCTTT TRBV10-2 NA NA TRBJ1-1 13
CSARQDTEAFF TGCAGTGCTAGACAGGACACTGAAGCTTTCTTT TRBV20-1 once NA TRBJ1-1 11
CASSIGQEGNTIYF TGTGCCAGTAGTATTGGACAAGAAGGAAACACCATATATTTT TRBV19 NA NA TRBJ1-3 14
CASSTQGANEKLFF TGTGCCAGCAGCACACAGGGAGCTAATGAAAAACTGTTTTTT TRBV7-9 NA NA TRBJ1-4 14
CASKGAGNEQYF TGTGCCAGCAAGGGGGCCGGGAACGAGCAGTACTTC TRBV6-1 few TRBD1 TRBJ2-7 12
CASSLSSWAGGWETQYF TGTGCCAGCAGCTTAAGTTCATGGGCAGGGGGCTGGGAGACCCAGTACTTC TRBV5-4 NA TRBD1 TRBJ2-5 17
CASSLRGLYEQYF TGTGCCAGCAGTTTAAGGGGGCTGTACGAGCAGTACTTC TRBV28 NA TRBD1 TRBJ2-7 13
CASSDYSGGINEQYF TGCGCCAGCAGTGACTACAGCGGGGGGATAAACGAGCAGTACTTC TRBV10-1 NA TRBD2 TRBJ2-7 15
CASSQDMREIYNEQFF TGTGCCAGCAGCCAAGACATGCGGGAGATTTACAATGAGCAGTTCTTC TRBV4-2 NA TRBD2 TRBJ2-1 16
CASSVGGRGIGDEQFF TGTGCCAGCAGCGTAGGGGGGAGGGGGATAGGTGATGAGCAGTTCTTC TRBV9 NA NA TRBJ2-1 16
CAWSAGGRQPQHF TGTGCCTGGAGTGCAGGGGGCAGGCAGCCCCAGCATTTT TRBV30 NA TRBD1 TRBJ1-5 13
CASSTRTGGSNSPLHF TGTGCCAGTAGTACCCGGACAGGGGGCAGTAATTCACCCCTCCACTTT TRBV19 NA TRBD1 TRBJ1-6 16
CASSLQGPEETQYF TGCGCCAGCAGCTTACAGGGTCCTGAGGAGACCCAGTACTTC TRBV5-1 NA NA TRBJ2-5 14
CASSPRPDRIETQYF TGTGCCAGCTCACCAAGGCCGGACAGGATAGAGACCCAGTACTTC TRBV18 NA TRBD1 TRBJ2-5 15